This TCR beta chain is from a study of vaccination and CD4 T cells after COVID-19. Looking at the study overall: About ten convalescent cases were mild and one was severe, and all had been SARS-CoV-2 positive by nasal swab PCR. Once diagnosed, patients had post-COVID samples drawn a median approximately 100 days later (range 35 to 161).

As to treatment: approximately 11-day PBMC culture with coronavirus spike peptide pools or control peptides (ViraFEST assay). V lost 3 bases to trimming and J lost 1 base, with 7 bases between them. There are 14 residues in the CDR3. Scientists ran DNA taken from cultured CD4+ T cells through the Oncomine TCR Beta short-read assay for sequencing. Scientists extracted genomic DNA from CD4+ T cells grown in culture. TCRdb re-analysed the PCR reads in MiXCR, keeping a single row per CDR3 protein. The sample lists fewer than 25,000 distinct CDR3 sequences; around two fifths were seen once. This clonotype has more than one count but fewer than ten. Its specificity is unknown.

This TCR was recovered from a human donor who had recovered from COVID-19. The chain employs TRBV12-3 or TRBV12-4 and TRBJ1-5; D is undetermined. The material sequenced was CD4+ T cells from blood, cultured in vitro. The CDR3 reads CASSFRESNQPQHF. The CDR3 DNA sequence: TGTGCCAGCAGTTTCCGGGAAAGCAATCAGCCCCAGCATTTT.